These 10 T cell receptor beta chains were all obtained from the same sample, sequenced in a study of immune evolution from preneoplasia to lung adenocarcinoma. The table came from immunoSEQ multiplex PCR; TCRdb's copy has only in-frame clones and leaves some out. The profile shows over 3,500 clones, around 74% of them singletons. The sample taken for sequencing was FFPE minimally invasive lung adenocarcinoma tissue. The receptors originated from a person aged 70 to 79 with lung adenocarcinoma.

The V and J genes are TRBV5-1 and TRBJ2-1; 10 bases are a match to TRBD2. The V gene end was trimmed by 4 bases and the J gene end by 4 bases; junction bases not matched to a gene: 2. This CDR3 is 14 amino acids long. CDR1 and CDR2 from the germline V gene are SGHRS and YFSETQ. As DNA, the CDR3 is TGCGCCAGCAGCGCTAGCGGGGGATACAATGAGCAGTTCTTC. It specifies CASSASGGYNEQFF.

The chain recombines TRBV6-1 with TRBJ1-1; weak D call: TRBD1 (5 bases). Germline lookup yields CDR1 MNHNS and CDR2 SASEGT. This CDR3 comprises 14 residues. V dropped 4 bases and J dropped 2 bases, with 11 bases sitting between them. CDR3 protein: CASSALDKNTEAFF. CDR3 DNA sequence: TGTGCCAGCAGTGCCCTGGACAAAAACACTGAAGCTTTCTTT.

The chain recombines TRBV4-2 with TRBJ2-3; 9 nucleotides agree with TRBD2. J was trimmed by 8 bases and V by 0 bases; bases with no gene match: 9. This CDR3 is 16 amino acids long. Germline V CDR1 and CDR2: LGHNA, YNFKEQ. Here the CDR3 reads CASSQDLRGGPVTQYF. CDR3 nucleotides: TGTGCCAGCAGCCAAGATTTGCGGGGGGGGCCAGTTACGCAGTATTTT.

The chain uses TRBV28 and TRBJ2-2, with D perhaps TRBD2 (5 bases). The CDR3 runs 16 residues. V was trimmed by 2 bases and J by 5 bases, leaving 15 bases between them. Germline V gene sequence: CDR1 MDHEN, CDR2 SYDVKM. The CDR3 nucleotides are TGTGCCAGCAGTTTACTACTAGTTTATGGTACCGGGGAGCTGTTTTTT. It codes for CASSLLLVYGTGELFF.

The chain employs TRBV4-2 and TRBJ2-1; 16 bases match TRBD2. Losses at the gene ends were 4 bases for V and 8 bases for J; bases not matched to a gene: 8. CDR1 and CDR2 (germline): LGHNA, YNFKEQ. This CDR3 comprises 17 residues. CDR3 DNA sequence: TGTGCCAGCAGCCGAGGGACTAGCGGGGGGGCCGGGTATGAGCAGTTCTTC. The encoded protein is CASSRGTSGGAGYEQFF.

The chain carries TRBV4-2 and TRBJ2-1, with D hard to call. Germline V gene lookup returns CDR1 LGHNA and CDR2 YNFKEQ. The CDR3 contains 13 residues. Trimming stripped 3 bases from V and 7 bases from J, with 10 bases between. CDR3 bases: TGTGCCAGCAGCCAGCTACCCACTAATGAGCAGTTCTTC. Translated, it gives CASSQLPTNEQFF.

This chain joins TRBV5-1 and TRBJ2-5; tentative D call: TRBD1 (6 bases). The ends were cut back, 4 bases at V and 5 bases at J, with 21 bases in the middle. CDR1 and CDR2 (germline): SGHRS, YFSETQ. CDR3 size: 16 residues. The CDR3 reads CASSHLIDRKGETQYF. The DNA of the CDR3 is TGCGCCAGCAGCCATTTGATCGACAGGAAAGGGGAGACCCAGTACTTC.

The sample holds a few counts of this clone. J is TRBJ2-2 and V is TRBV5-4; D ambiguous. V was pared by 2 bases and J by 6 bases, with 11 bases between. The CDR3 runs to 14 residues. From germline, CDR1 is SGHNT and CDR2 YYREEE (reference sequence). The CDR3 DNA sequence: TGTGCCAGCAGCTTAGACCTCGGCCCCGGGGAGCTGTTTTTT. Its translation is CASSLDLGPGELFF.

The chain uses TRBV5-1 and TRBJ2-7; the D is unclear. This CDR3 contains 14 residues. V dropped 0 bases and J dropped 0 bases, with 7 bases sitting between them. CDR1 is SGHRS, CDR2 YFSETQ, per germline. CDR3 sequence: CASSLEAVSYEQYF. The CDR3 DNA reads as TGCGCCAGCAGCTTGGAGGCAGTCTCCTACGAGCAGTACTTC.

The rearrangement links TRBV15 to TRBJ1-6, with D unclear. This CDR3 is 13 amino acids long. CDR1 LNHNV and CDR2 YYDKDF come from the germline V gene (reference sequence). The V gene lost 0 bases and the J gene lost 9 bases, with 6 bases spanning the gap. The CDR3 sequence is CATSREGGSPLHF. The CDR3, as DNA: TGTGCCACCAGCAGAGAGGGTGGTTCACCCCTCCACTTT.